This T cell receptor beta chain was captured in a study of T cell responses to AZD1222 COVID-19 vaccine. Study-wide results and limits: Clonal diversity was possibly underestimated, and the donors were mostly white British, with more females.

This table comes from immunoSEQ multiplex PCR, and its TCRdb copy is limited to in-frame clones, with some not included. This sample carries 70,000 to 95,000 clones, approximately 86% of them seen once, and the ten largest clones take around 5.4%. A note on this clone: What it binds is not known.

The ends lost 4 bases at V and 5 bases at J; junction bases unmatched: 6. Per the germline V gene, CDR1 is SGDLS and CDR2 is YYNGEE. The CDR3 length is 14 residues. V is TRBV9 and J is TRBJ1-1, with 9 bases matching TRBD1. The receptor's source is an adult who received the AZD1222 COVID-19 vaccine. Sequencing used peripheral blood, obtained 28 days after the second AZD1222 dose. The CDR3 spells CASSLGQGSTEAFF. The CDR3 bases are TGTGCCAGCAGCCTCGGACAGGGGAGTACTGAAGCTTTCTTT. The entire variable domain, with the rest obtained from reference TRBV9 and TRBJ1-1, is as follows: DSGVTQTPKHLITATGQRVTLRCSPRSGDLSVYWYQQSLDQGLQFLIQYYNGEERAKGNILERFSAQQFPDLHSELNLSSLELGDSALYFCASSLGQGSTEAFFGQGTRLTVV.